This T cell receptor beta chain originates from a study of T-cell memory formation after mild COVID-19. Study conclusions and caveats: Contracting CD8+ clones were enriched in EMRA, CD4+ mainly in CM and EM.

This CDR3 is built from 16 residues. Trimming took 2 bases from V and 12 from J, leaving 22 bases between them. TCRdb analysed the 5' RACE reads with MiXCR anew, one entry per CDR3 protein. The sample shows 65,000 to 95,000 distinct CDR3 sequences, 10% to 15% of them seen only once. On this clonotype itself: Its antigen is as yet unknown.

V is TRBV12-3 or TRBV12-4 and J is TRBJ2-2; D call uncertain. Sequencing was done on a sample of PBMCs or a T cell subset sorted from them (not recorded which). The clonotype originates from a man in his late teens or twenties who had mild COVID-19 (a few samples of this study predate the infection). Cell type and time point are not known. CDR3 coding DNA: TGTGCCAGCAGTTTAAGGCCCCCGGTCCCTGAAAAAAAGCTGTTTTTT. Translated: CASSLRPPVPEKKLFF.